This T cell receptor (beta chain) was sequenced in a study of human T cells and chemical hapten exposure. CDR1 is LNHDA, CDR2 SQIVND, per germline (reference sequence). This CDR3 comprises 14 residues. Trimming left V 7 bases short and J 4 bases short, with 16 bases between. This clonotype has a handful of counts. Time point described: healthy volunteer bleed at 6 weeks. Researchers extracted total RNA from unfractionated whole blood. Using its own MiXCR run on the RACE reads, TCRdb lists one record per CDR3 protein. The sample lists 65,000 to 95,000 distinct CDR3 sequences; about 8.6% were seen once. Sequencing used whole blood. The V call is TRBV19, the J call TRBJ1-2; D possibly corresponds to TRBD1 (6 bases). The sequence derives from a female donor in good health. Some clones in this sample may be carry-over from other donors' samples. CDR3 nucleotide sequence: TGTGCCAGTACCCGTCCCGGGACATCCTATGGCTACACCTTC. This encodes CASTRPGTSYGYTF.